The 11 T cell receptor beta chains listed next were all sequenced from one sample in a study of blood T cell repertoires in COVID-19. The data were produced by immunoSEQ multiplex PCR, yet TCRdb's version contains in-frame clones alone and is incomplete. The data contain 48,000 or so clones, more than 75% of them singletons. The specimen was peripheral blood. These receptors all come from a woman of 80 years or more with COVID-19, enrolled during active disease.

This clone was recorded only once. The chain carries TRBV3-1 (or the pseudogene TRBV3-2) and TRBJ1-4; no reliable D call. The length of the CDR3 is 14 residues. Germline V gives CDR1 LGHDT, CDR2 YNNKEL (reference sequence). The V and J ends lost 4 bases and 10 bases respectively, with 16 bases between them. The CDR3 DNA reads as TGTGCCAGCAGCCCAAATAGGAACAGTCCAAAACTGTTTTTT. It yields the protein CASSPNRNSPKLFF.

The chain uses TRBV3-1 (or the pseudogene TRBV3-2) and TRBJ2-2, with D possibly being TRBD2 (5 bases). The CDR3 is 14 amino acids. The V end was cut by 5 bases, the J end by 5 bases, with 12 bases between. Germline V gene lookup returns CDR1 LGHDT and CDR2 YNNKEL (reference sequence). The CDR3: CASSALSGTGELFF. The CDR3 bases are TGTGCCAGCAGCGCGCTGTCGGGAACCGGGGAGCTGTTTTTT.

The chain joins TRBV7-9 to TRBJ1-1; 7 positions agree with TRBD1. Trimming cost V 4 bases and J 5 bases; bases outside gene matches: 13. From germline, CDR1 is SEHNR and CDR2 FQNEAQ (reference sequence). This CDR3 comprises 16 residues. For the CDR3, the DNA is TGTGCCAGCAGCTACCTGGGAACCTCGACAGGGACTGAAGCTTTCTTT. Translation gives CASSYLGTSTGTEAFF.

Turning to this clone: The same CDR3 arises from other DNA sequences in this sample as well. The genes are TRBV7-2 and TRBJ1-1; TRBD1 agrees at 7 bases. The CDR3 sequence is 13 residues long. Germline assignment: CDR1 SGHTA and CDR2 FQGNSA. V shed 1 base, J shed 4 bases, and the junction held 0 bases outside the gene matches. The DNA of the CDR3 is TGTGCCAGCAGCTTAGGACAGGGCACTGAAGCTTTCTTT. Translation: CASSLGQGTEAFF.

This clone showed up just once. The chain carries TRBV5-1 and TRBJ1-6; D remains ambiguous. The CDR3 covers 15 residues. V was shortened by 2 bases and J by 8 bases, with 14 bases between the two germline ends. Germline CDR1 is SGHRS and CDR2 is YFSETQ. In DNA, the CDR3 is TGCGCCAGCAGCTTAGGCACTATAAGTGATTCACCCCTCCACTTT. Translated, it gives CASSLGTISDSPLHF.

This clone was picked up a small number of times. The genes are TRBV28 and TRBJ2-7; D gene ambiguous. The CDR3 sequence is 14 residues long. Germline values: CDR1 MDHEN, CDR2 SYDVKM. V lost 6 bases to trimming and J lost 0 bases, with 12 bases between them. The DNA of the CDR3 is TGTGCCAGCAGGACGGGTCCCCGCTCCTACGAGCAGTACTTC. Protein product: CASRTGPRSYEQYF.

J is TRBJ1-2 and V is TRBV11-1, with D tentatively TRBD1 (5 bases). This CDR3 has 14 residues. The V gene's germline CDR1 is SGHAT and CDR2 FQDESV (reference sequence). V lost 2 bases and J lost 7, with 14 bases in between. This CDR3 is CASSLTDRLSGYTF. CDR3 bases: TGTGCCAGCAGCTTAACTGACAGACTCTCTGGCTACACCTTC. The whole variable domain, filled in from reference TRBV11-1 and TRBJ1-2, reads EAEVAQSPRYKITEKSQAVAFWCDPISGHATLYWYRQILGQGPELLVQFQDESVVDDSQLPKDRFSAERLKGVDSTLKIQPAELGDSAMYLCASSLTDRLSGYTFGSGTRLTVV.

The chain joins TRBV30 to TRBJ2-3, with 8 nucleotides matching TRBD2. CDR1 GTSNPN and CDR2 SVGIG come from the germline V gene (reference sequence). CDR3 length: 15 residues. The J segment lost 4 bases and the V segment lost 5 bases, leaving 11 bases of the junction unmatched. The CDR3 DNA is TGTGCCTGGCAAGCGGGGGCGGGGGAGGCAGATACGCAGTATTTT. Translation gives CAWQAGAGEADTQYF.

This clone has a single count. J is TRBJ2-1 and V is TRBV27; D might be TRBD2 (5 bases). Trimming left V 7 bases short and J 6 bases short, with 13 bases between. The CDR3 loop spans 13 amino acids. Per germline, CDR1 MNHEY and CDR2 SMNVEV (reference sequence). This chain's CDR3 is CASNKGLRNEQFF. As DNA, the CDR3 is TGTGCCAGCAATAAAGGACTCCGCAATGAGCAGTTCTTC.

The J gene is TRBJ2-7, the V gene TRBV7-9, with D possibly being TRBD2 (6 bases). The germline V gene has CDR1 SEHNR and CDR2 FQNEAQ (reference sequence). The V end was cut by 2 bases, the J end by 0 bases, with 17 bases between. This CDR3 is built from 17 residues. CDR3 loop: CASSLLGSGLSSYEQYF. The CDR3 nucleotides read TGTGCCAGCAGCTTACTGGGTAGCGGCCTAAGCTCCTACGAGCAGTACTTC. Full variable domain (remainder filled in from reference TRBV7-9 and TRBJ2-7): DTGVSQNPRHKITKRGQNVTFRCDPISEHNRLYWYRQTLGQGPEFLTYFQNEAQLEKSRLLSDRFSAERPKGSFSTLEIQRTEQGDSAMYLCASSLLGSGLSSYEQYFGPGTRLTVT.

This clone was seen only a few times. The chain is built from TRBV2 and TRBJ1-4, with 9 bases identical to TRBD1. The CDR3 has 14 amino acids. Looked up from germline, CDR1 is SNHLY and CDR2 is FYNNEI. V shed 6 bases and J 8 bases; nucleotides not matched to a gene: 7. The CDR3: CASSLQGAEEKLFF. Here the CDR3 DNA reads TGTGCCAGCAGCCTACAGGGGGCTGAGGAAAAACTGTTTTTT. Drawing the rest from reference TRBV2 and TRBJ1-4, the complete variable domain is EPEVTQTPSHQVTQMGQEVILRCVPISNHLYFYWYRQILGQKVEFLVSFYNNEISEKSEIFDDQFSVERPDGSNFTLKIRSTKLEDSAMYFCASSLQGAEEKLFFGSGTQLSVL.